A single sample gave rise to the 22 T cell receptor beta chains below, sequenced in a study of blood T cell repertoires in COVID-19. The assay was immunoSEQ multiplex PCR, and TCRdb's table has in-frame clones only and misses some. The table lists approximately 53,000 clones, roughly nine tenths of them singletons. Material: peripheral blood. The receptors were sampled from a human donor in a cohort sampled during active COVID-19.

V usage is TRBV5-1 and J usage is TRBJ1-1, with D possibly being TRBD1 (6 bases). Trimming cost V 6 bases and J 1 base, with 13 bases left between them. Germline CDR1 SGHRS, CDR2 YFSETQ. This CDR3 comprises 14 residues. The chain's CDR3 is CASIQQGPNTEAFF. The CDR3 region has the DNA TGCGCCAGCATCCAACAGGGCCCGAACACTGAAGCTTTCTTT. The full variable domain, its missing parts supplied by reference TRBV5-1 and TRBJ1-1, is KAGVTQTPRYLIKTRGQQVTLSCSPISGHRSVSWYQQTPGQGLQFLFEYFSETQRNKGNFPGRFSGRQFSNSRSEMNVSTLELGDSALYLCASIQQGPNTEAFFGQGTRLTVV.

The chain is built from TRBV5-4 and TRBJ2-1; 10 nucleotides line up with TRBD2. Unmatched junction bases numbered 6, after V lost 4 bases and J lost 5 bases. The CDR3 runs 15 residues. Germline-derived CDR1 and CDR2 are SGHNT and YYREEE (reference sequence). Here the CDR3 DNA reads TGTGCCAGCAGCGTAAGCGGGGGGGCCAACAATGAGCAGTTCTTC. Translation gives CASSVSGGANNEQFF.

The V gene is TRBV7-2, the J gene TRBJ2-3; 8 nucleotides match TRBD2. This CDR3 has 17 amino acids. Losses at the gene ends were 1 base for V and 6 bases for J; bases not matched to a gene: 12. Germline V CDR1 and CDR2: SGHTA, FQGNSA. The CDR3 DNA follows: TGTGCCAGCAGCTTAGGTCGGGCGGGAGGTCCTCGGGATACGCAGTATTTT. Encoded protein: CASSLGRAGGPRDTQYF.

This chain connects TRBV2 to TRBJ2-3, with D perhaps matching TRBD2 (5 bases). From germline, CDR1 is SNHLY and CDR2 FYNNEI. With 3 bases removed from V and 1 base from J, the gap between germline ends came to 8 bases. This CDR3 is built from 14 residues. Here the CDR3 reads CASSERAGTDTQYF. The CDR3 DNA reads as TGTGCCAGCAGTGAGCGGGCTGGCACAGATACGCAGTATTTT.

This chain links TRBV30 with TRBJ2-1, with D uncertain. Trimming left V 8 bases short and J 3 bases short, with 11 bases between. Germline V gives CDR1 GTSNPN, CDR2 SVGIG (reference sequence). The CDR3 has 12 residues. The CDR3 DNA reads as TGTGCCGGCACCTTAATCTACAATGAGCAGTTCTTC. It codes for CAGTLIYNEQFF.

This clone was counted once. The chain is built from TRBV6-6 and TRBJ2-1, with 11 bases lining up with TRBD2. CDR1 and CDR2 (germline): MNHNY, SVGAGI (reference sequence). This CDR3 region has 16 residues. Germline trimming cut 2 bases from V and 6 bases from J; bases unmatched to any gene: 6. In DNA, the CDR3 is TGTGCCAGCAGTTACCCGACTAGCGGGATCTCCAATGAGCAGTTCTTC. Its translation is CASSYPTSGISNEQFF.

The J gene is TRBJ2-1, the V gene TRBV27; 10 bases match TRBD2. The germline V gene encodes CDR1 MNHEY and CDR2 SMNVEV (reference sequence). Trimming at V came to 9 bases and at J to 6 bases, leaving 5 bases not matched to a gene. The CDR3 loop spans 13 amino acids. The CDR3 DNA sequence: TGTGCCAGTGGACTAGCGGAGACCAATGAGCAGTTCTTC. Protein: CASGLAETNEQFF.

This clone showed up just once. The chain is built from TRBV4-1 and TRBJ2-1; D is undetermined. This CDR3 comprises 12 residues. V dropped 0 bases and J dropped 7 bases, with 4 bases sitting between them. Germline loops: CDR1 MGHRA, CDR2 YSYEKL. The CDR3 region is CASSQDQNEQFF. In DNA, the CDR3 is TGCGCCAGCAGCCAAGATCAAAATGAGCAGTTCTTC.

The rearrangement joins TRBV18 to TRBJ2-3; 9 nucleotides align to TRBD2. The CDR3 is 16 amino acids. Germline CDR1 is KGHSH and CDR2 is LQKENI. The V segment lost 6 bases and the J segment 2 bases; nucleotides outside the gene matches: 9. Here the CDR3 DNA reads TGTGCCAGCTCCCCGAGGCTAGCGGGAAACACAGATACGCAGTATTTT. This codes for CASSPRLAGNTDTQYF.

The chain is built from TRBV18 and TRBJ2-5; weak D call: TRBD2 (5 bases). Germline V gene data show CDR1 as KGHSH and CDR2 as LQKENI. Trimming took 1 base from V and 4 from J, leaving 10 bases between them. The CDR3 consists of 14 residues. The CDR3 region has the DNA TGTGCCAGCTCACCACAGGCGGGTTCAGAGACCCAGTACTTC. Protein product: CASSPQAGSETQYF.

The chain links TRBV9 to TRBJ2-1, with 7 bases lining up with TRBD1. Germline V CDR1 and CDR2: SGDLS, YYNGEE. The CDR3 is made up of 14 amino acids. V dropped 3 bases and J dropped 3; count of bases not matched to a gene: 3. The CDR3 nucleotides are TGTGCCAGCAGCGCCGGGACAGTCTACAATGAGCAGTTCTTC. Translated: CASSAGTVYNEQFF.

This clone was seen a single time. This sequence joins TRBV28 and TRBJ2-3, with 9 bases identical to TRBD1. V lost 4 bases and J lost 4; bases outside the gene matches: 6. CDR3 length: 15 amino acids. CDR1 and CDR2 from the germline V gene are MDHEN and SYDVKM. The CDR3 spells CASSSGQGGSDTQYF. CDR3 nucleotides: TGTGCCAGCAGTTCGGGACAGGGTGGATCAGATACGCAGTATTTT.

The rearrangement joins TRBV14 to TRBJ2-1; TRBD2 might be the D (6 bases). The CDR3 is 16 residues long. Germline assignment: CDR1 SGHDN and CDR2 FVKESK. With 5 bases removed from V and 5 bases from J, the gap between germline ends came to 19 bases. The CDR3 loop reads CASSEEGGPSNNEQFF. In nucleotides, the CDR3 is TGTGCCAGCAGCGAGGAGGGCGGCCCGTCAAACAATGAGCAGTTCTTC.

As regards this clone: The limits of the CDR3 on the DNA are not certain, so only TCRdb's listed CDR3 is given. The chain has TRBV6-6 and TRBJ2-1; the table's D call TRBD1 went unverified against the DNA. Germline V gene data show CDR1 as MNHNY and CDR2 as SVGAGI (reference sequence). The CDR3 length is 14 residues, termini included. The CDR3 protein is CASSGQGKYNEQFF.

The chain couples TRBV15 to TRBJ2-5; 13 nucleotides agree with TRBD2. V was clipped by 0 bases and J by 5 bases; unmatched bases: 3. The CDR3 sequence is 16 residues long. CDR1 is LNHNV, CDR2 YYDKDF, per germline (reference sequence). CDR3 in amino acids: CATSRDKGLAGETQYF. The CDR3 region has the DNA TGTGCCACCAGCAGAGATAAGGGACTAGCGGGGGAGACCCAGTACTTC.

The J gene is TRBJ2-7, the V gene TRBV11-2; 13 bases line up with TRBD2. The CDR3 is 20 amino acids. J was trimmed by 2 bases and V by 0 bases; bases with no gene match: 13. CDR1 is SGHAT and CDR2 is FQNNGV in the germline V gene. CDR3 DNA: TGTGCCAGCAGCTTAGATCTGGGACTAGCGGGATCCCCCGCCCCCTACGAGCAGTACGTC. Its translation: CASSLDLGLAGSPAPYEQYV.

This chain connects TRBV11-3 to TRBJ1-1; D gene unclear. Germline V gives CDR1 SGHNT, CDR2 YENEEA. This CDR3 contains 13 residues. V was pared by 5 bases and J by 1 base, with 8 bases between. The CDR3 loop reads CASSRQENTEAFF. The CDR3 region has the DNA TGTGCCAGCAGCCGGCAGGAGAACACTGAAGCTTTCTTT. The whole variable domain, filled in from reference TRBV11-3 and TRBJ1-1, reads EAGVVQSPRYKIIEKKQPVAFWCNPISGHNTLYWYLQNLGQGPELLIRYENEEAVDDSQLPKDRFSAERLKGVDSTLKIQPAELGDSAVYLCASSRQENTEAFFGQGTRLTVV.

The chain uses TRBV7-6 and TRBJ2-5; 11 bases fit TRBD1. V gave up 5 bases and J gave up 5 bases; unmatched junction bases: 7. The germline CDR1 and CDR2 sequences are SGHVS and FNYEAQ. The CDR3 spans 15 residues. This CDR3 is CASSKGTGGIETQYF. CDR3 DNA: TGTGCCAGCAGCAAGGGGACAGGGGGGATTGAGACCCAGTACTTC.

This chain links TRBV6-2 or TRBV6-3 with TRBJ1-4; no clear D. V was trimmed by 6 bases and J by 3 bases, leaving 5 bases between them. CDR1 and CDR2 from the germline V gene are MNHEY and SVGEGT. This CDR3 contains 12 residues. CDR3 in DNA: TGTGCCAGCAGCCGCGCTAATGAAAAACTGTTTTTT. Its protein is CASSRANEKLFF.

This chain links TRBV23-1 with TRBJ1-3, with no clear D. TRBV23-1 is classed as an ORF, of uncertain function. The CDR3 consists of 17 residues. The germline V and J ends were trimmed by 0 bases and 2 bases, with 14 bases remaining between them. This chain's CDR3 is CASSQSRTAFAGNTIYF. CDR3 in DNA: TGCGCCAGCAGTCAATCGAGGACTGCGTTTGCTGGAAACACCATATATTTT.

The chain is built from TRBV29-1 and TRBJ2-7, with 8 bases that match TRBD1. J lost 4 bases, V lost 8 bases, and 7 bases had no gene match. Germline V CDR1 and CDR2: SQVTM, ANQGSEA. This CDR3 is built from 12 residues. The CDR3 coding sequence is TGCAGCTACGGACAGGGACCGTACGAGCAGTACTTC. As protein: CSYGQGPYEQYF.

The chain carries TRBV5-4 and TRBJ2-1; 16 bases are a match to TRBD2. Germline CDR1 SGHNT, CDR2 YYREEE (reference sequence). With V trimmed by 4 bases and J by 4 bases, 11 bases remained unmatched. CDR3 length equals 19 residues. This CDR3 is CASSLRGTSGRARYNEQFF. The CDR3 DNA sequence: TGTGCCAGCAGCCTCCGGGGGACTAGCGGGAGGGCGAGGTACAATGAGCAGTTCTTC.